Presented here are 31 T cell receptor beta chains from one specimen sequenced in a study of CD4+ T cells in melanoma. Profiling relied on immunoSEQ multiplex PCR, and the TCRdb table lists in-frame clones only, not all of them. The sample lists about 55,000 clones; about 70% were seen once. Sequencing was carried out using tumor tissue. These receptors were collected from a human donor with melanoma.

The CDR3 DNA reads as TGTGCCAGCTCGCCGGGACAGGGAAATTACGAGCAGTACTTC. Translated, it gives CASSPGQGNYEQYF. The chain couples TRBV18 to TRBJ2-7; 9 nucleotides align to TRBD1. Germline CDR1 reads KGHSH; CDR2 reads LQKENI. Trimming removed 6 bases from V and 4 bases from J; junction bases left unmatched: 7. The CDR3 runs to 14 residues.

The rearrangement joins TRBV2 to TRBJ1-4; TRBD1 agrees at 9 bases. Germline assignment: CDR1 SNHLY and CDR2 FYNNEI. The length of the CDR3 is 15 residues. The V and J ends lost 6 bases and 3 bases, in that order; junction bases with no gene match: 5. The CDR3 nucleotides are TGTGCCAGCAGAACGAGGACAGGGGCTAATGAAAAACTGTTTTTT. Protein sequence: CASRTRTGANEKLFF.

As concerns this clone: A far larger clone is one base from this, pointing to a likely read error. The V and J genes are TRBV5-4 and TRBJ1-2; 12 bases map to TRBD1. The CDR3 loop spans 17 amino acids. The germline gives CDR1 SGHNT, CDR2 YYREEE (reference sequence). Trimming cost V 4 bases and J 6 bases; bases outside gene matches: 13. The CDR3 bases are TGTGCCAGCAGCCAAGATTGGGGGACAGGGGGCGCAGATGGCTACACCTTC. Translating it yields CASSQDWGTGGADGYTF.

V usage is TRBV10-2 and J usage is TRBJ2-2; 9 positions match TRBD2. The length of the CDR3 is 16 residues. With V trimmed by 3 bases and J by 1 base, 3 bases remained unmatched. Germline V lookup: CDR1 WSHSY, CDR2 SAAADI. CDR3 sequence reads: CASSDLLAGNTGELFF. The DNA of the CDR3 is TGCGCCAGCAGTGACCTACTAGCGGGGAACACCGGGGAGCTGTTTTTT.

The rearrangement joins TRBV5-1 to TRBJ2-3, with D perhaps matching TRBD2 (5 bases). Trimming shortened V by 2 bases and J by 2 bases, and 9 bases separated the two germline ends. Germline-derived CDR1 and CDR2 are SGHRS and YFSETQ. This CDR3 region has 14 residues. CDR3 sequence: CASSLGGFTDTQYF. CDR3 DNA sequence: TGCGCCAGCAGCTTAGGAGGATTCACAGATACGCAGTATTTT.

The CDR3 sequence is CASSPRTGDSHGYTF. Here the CDR3 DNA reads TGTGCCAGCAGTCCGAGGACAGGGGATTCCCATGGCTACACCTTC. The V call is TRBV27, the J call TRBJ1-2; TRBD1 matches at 9 bases. CDR1 and CDR2 from the germline V gene are MNHEY and SMNVEV (reference sequence). This CDR3 comprises 15 residues. The V and J ends lost 5 bases and 6 bases, in that order; junction bases with no gene match: 10.

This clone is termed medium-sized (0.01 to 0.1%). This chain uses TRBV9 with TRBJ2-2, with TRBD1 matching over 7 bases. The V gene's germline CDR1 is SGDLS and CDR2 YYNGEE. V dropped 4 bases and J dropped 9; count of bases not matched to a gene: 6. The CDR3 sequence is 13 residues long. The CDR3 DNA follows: TGTGCCAGCAGCCTCCAGGGGGTGCGGGAGCTGTTTTTT. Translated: CASSLQGVRELFF. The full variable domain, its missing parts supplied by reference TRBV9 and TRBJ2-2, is DSGVTQTPKHLITATGQRVTLRCSPRSGDLSVYWYQQSLDQGLQFLIQYYNGEERAKGNILERFSAQQFPDLHSELNLSSLELGDSALYFCASSLQGVRELFFGEGSRLTVL.

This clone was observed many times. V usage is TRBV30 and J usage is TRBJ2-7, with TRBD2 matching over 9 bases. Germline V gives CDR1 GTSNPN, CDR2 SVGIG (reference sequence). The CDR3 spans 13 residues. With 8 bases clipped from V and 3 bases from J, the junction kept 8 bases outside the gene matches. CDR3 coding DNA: TGTGCCCTCGTCGCGGGGGGGCTCTACGAGCAGTACTTC. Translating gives CALVAGGLYEQYF.

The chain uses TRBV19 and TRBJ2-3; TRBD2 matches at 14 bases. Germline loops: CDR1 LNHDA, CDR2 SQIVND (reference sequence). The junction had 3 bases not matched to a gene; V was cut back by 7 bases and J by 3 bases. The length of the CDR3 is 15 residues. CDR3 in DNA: TGTGCCAGTACGACTAGCGGGGGGGCAACAGATACGCAGTATTTT. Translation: CASTTSGGATDTQYF. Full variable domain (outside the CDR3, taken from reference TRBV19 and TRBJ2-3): DGGITQSPKYLFRKEGQNVTLSCEQNLNHDAMYWYRQDPGQGLRLIYYSQIVNDFQKGDIAEGYSVSREKKESFPLTVTSAQKNPTAFYLCASTTSGGATDTQYFGPGTRLTVL.

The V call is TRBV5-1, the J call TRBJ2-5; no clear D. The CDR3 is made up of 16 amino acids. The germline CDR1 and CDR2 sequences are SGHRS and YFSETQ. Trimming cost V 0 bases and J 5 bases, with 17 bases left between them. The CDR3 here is CASSLELIGASETQYF. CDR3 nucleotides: TGCGCCAGCAGCTTGGAGTTAATAGGAGCGTCCGAGACCCAGTACTTC.

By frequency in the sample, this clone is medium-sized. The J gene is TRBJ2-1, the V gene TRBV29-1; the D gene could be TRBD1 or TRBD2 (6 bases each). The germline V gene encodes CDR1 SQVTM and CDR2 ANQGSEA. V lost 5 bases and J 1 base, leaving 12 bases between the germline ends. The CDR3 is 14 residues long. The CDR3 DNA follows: TGCAGCGTTCTCGGGGGCAGGTCCTACAATGAGCAGTTCTTC. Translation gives CSVLGGRSYNEQFF.

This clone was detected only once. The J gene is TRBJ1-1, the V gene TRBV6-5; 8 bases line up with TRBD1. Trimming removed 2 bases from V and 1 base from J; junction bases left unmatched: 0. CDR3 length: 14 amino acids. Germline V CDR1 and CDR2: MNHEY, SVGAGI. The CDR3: CASSYTGGNTEAFF. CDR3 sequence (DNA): TGTGCCAGCAGTTACACAGGGGGGAACACTGAAGCTTTCTTT.

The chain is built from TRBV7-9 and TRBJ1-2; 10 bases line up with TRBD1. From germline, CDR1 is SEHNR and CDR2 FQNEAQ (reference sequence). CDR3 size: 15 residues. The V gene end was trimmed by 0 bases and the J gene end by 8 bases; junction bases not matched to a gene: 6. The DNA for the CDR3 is TGTGCCAGCAGCTTAGCGGGACAGGGGATGGTGGGCTACACCTTC. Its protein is CASSLAGQGMVGYTF.

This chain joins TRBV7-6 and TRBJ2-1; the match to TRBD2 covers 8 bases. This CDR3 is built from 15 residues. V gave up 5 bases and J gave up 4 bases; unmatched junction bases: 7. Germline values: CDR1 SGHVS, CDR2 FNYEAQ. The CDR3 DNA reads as TGTGCCAGCAGCAAAAGCGGGGGCCCTTACAATGAGCAGTTCTTC. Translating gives CASSKSGGPYNEQFF.

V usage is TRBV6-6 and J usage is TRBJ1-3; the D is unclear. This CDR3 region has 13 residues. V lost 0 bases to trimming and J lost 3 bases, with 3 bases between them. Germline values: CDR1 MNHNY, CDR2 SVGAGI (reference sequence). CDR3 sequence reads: CASSYSSGNTIYF. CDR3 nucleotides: TGTGCCAGCAGTTACTCGAGTGGAAACACCATATATTTT.

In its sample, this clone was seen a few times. CDR3: CASSPGQGSPLHF. The CDR3 nucleotides read TGTGCCAGCTCACCGGGACAGGGTTCACCCCTCCACTTT. The chain uses TRBV18 and TRBJ1-6; 9 bases line up with TRBD1. V lost 3 bases to trimming and J lost 9 bases; unmatched junction nucleotides: 0. This CDR3 contains 13 residues. Germline CDR1 is KGHSH and CDR2 is LQKENI.

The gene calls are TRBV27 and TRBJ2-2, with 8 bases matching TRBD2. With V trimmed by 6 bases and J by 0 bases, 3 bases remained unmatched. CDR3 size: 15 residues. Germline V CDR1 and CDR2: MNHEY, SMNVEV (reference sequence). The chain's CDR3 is CASRGLASNTGELFF. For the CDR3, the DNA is TGTGCCAGCAGAGGACTAGCTTCGAACACCGGGGAGCTGTTTTTT.

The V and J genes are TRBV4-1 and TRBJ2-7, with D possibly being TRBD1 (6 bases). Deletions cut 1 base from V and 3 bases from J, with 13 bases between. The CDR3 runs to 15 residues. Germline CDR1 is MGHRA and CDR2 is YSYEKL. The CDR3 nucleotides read TGCGCCAGCAGCCAAGTTCCTACAGGGCTCTACGAGCAGTACTTC. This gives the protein CASSQVPTGLYEQYF.

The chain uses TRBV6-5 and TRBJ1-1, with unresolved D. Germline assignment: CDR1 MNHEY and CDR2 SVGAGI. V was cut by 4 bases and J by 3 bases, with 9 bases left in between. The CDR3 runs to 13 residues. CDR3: CASSSLGDTEAFF. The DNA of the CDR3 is TGTGCCAGCAGTTCCCTAGGCGACACTGAAGCTTTCTTT.

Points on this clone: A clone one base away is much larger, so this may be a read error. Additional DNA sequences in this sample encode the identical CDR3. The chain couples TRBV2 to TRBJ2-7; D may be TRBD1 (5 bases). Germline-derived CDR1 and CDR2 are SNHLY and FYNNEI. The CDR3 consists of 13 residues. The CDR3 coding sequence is TGTGCCAGTAGTGGGCAGGGCCTCTACGAGCAGTACTTC. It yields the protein CASSGQGLYEQYF.

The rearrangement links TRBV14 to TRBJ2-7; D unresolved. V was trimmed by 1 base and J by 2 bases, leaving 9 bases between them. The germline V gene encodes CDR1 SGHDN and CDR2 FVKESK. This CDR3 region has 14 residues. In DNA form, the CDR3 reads TGTGCCAGCAGCCAAGGGGCACCCCCCTACGAGCAGTACTTC. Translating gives CASSQGAPPYEQYF.

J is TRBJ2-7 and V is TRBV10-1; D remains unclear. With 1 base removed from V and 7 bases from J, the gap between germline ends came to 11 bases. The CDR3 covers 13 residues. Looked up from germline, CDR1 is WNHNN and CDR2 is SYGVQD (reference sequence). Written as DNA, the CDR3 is TGCGCCAGCAGTGAGTTGAGATCTTGGGAGCAGTACTTC. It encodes CASSELRSWEQYF.

In DNA form, the CDR3 reads TGTGCCAGCAGTTGGACATCTAACACTGAAGCTTTCTTT. Amino acid sequence: CASSWTSNTEAFF. V gene TRBV7-2 combines with J gene TRBJ1-1; possibly TRBD1 for D (5 bases). Trimming removed 6 bases at V and 2 bases at J, with 10 bases between. Germline lookup yields CDR1 SGHTA and CDR2 FQGNSA. The CDR3 runs 13 residues.

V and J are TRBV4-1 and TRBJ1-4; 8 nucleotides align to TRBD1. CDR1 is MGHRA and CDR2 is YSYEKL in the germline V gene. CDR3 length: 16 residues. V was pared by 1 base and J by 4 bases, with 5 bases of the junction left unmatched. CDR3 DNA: TGCGCCAGCAGCCAAGCGTTAACAGGGGGTAATGAAAAACTGTTTTTT. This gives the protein CASSQALTGGNEKLFF.

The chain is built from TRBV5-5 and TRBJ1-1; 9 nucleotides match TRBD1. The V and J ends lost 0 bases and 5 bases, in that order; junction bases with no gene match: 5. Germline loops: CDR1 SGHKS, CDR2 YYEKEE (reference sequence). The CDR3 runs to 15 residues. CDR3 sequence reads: CASSLATGGWTEAFF. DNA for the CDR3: TGTGCCAGCAGCTTGGCGACAGGGGGTTGGACTGAAGCTTTCTTT.

The CDR3 DNA sequence: TGCAGCGTTGGGCGAAACCAGAACACTGAAGCTTTCTTT. The encoded protein is CSVGRNQNTEAFF. J is TRBJ1-1 and V is TRBV29-1; the D is unclear. Germline V CDR1 and CDR2: SQVTM, ANQGSEA. Deletions cut 4 bases from V and 1 base from J, with 10 bases between. This CDR3 contains 13 residues.

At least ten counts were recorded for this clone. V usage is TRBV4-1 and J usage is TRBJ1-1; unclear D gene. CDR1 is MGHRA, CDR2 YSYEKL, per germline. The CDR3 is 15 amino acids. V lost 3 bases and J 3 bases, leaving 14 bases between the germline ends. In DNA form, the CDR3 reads TGCGCCAGCAGCCAGATCGCCCAAGGCTACACTGAAGCTTTCTTT. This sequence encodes CASSQIAQGYTEAFF.

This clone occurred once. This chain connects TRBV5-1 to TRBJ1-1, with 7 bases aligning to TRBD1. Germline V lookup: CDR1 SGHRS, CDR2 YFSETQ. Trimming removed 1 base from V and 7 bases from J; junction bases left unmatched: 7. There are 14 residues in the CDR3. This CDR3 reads CASSLTKGAVEAFF. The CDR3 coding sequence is TGCGCCAGCAGCTTGACGAAGGGGGCTGTTGAAGCTTTCTTT. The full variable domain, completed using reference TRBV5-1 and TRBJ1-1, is KAGVTQTPRYLIKTRGQQVTLSCSPISGHRSVSWYQQTPGQGLQFLFEYFSETQRNKGNFPGRFSGRQFSNSRSEMNVSTLELGDSALYLCASSLTKGAVEAFFGQGTRLTVV.

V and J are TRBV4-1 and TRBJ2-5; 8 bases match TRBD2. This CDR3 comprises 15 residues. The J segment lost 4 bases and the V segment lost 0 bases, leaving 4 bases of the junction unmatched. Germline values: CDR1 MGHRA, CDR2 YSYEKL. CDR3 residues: CASSQEASGGETQYF. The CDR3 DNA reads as TGCGCCAGCAGCCAAGAGGCCAGCGGGGGAGAGACCCAGTACTTC.

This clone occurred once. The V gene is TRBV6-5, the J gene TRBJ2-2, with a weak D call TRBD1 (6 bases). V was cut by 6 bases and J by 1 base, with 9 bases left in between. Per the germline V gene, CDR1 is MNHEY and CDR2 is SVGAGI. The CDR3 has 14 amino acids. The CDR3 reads CASRKDRNTGELFF. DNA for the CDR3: TGTGCCAGCAGAAAGGACAGGAACACCGGGGAGCTGTTTTTT.

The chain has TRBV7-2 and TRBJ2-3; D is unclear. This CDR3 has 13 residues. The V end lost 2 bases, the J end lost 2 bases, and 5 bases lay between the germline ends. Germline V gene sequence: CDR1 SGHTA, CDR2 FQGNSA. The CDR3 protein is CASSLSPTDTQYF. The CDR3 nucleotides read TGTGCCAGCAGCTTAAGCCCCACAGATACGCAGTATTTT.